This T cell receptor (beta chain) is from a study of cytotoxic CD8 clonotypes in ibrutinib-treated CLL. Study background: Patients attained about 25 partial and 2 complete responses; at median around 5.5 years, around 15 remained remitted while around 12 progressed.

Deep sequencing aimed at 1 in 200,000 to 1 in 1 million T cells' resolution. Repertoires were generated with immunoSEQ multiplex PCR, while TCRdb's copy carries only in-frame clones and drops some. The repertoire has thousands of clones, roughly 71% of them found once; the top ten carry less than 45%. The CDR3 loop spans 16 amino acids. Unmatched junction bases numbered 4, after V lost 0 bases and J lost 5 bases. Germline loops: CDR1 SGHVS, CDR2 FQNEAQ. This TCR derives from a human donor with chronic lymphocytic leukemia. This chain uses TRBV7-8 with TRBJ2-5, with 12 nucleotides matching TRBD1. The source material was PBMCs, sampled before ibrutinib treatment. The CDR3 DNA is TGTGCCAGCAGCTTAGCGGGACAGGGGGCGGCTGAGACCCAGTACTTC. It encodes CASSLAGQGAAETQYF.